The rows below give T cell receptor beta chains drawn from one sample of a study of T cells in localized non-small cell lung cancer. Profiled with immunoSEQ multiplex PCR; TCRdb holds only in-frame clones, not every one. Among about 4,400 clones, 30% to 40% were seen once, and the ten largest hold 15% to 20%. Sample: lung tumor tissue, taken before any cancer treatment. These receptors were taken from a man aged 40 to 75 with stage II squamous cell lung carcinoma. Each CDR3 is given with its conserved first and last residue. Fields, in order: V gene, D gene, J gene, clone size, CDR3 DNA, CDR3 protein. The D gene is left open where the match is weak. Clone size is given for some rows only: seen once, a few or many times, or a class if the clone is expanded.

TRBV11-1	-	TRBJ2-1	-	TGTGCCAGCAGCTTACCGGCAGGGCGATACAATGAGCAGTTCTTC	CASSLPAGRYNEQFF
TRBV19	-	TRBJ1-2	-	TGTGCCAGTAGTCCAGGGACGGGCGAAATCTATGGCTACACCTTC	CASSPGTGEIYGYTF
TRBV6-8	TRBD1	TRBJ1-3	-	TGTGCCAGCAGACCAGGGGGCGGCTATATCTCTGGAAACACCATATATTTT	CASRPGGGYISGNTIYF
TRBV2	TRBD1	TRBJ1-1	few	TGTGCCAGCAGTGAACAGGGGGTGAGAACTGAAGCTTTCTTT	CASSEQGVRTEAFF
TRBV7-7	-	TRBJ1-6	few	TGTGCCAGCAGCGGGCGGGGTACAGGCCCTTACTCCTATAATTCACCCCTCCACTTT	CASSGRGTGPYSYNSPLHF
TRBV29-1	TRBD2	TRBJ2-5	-	TGCAGCGTTGGGGCTAGCGGGGCCCAAGAGACCCAGTACTTC	CSVGASGAQETQYF
TRBV19	-	TRBJ1-5	-	TGTGCCAGCATGGCCCAGGGAGGAAACGTCGGTCAGCCCCAGCATTTT	CASMAQGGNVGQPQHF
TRBV19	TRBD2	TRBJ2-7	-	TGTGCCAGTAGTATAGAGGGACTAGCGGGAAGCTACGAGCAGTACTTC	CASSIEGLAGSYEQYF
TRBV6-8	-	TRBJ1-5	-	TGTGCCAGCAGTTACCGGACGGGGCGAGGCCAGCCCCAGCATTTT	CASSYRTGRGQPQHF
TRBV25-1	TRBD1	TRBJ2-2	-	TGTGCCAGCAGGGACAGGGGGTTTGGAGGCACCGGGGAGCTGTTTTTT	CASRDRGFGGTGELFF
TRBV6-8	TRBD1	TRBJ2-7	-	TGTGCCAGCAGCCCCGGGACAGGAATTTCCTACGAGCAGTACTTC	CASSPGTGISYEQYF
TRBV7-4	-	TRBJ2-3	-	TGTGCCAGCAGCTTCAGGGGACCGGGCACAGATACGCAGTATTTT	CASSFRGPGTDTQYF
TRBV6-1	TRBD2	TRBJ2-5	few	TGTGCCAGCAGTGAAGCAGCGGGGGGCCAAGAGACCCAGTACTTC	CASSEAAGGQETQYF
TRBV6-8	-	TRBJ1-5	many	TGTGCCAGCAGTTTTAGGGACAGCAATCAGCCCCAGCATTTT	CASSFRDSNQPQHF